The 28 T cell receptor beta chains given below trace back to one sample, sequenced in a study of Ad26.COV2.S vaccination and SARS-CoV-2 variants (dated by TCRdb to about 2021). In the paper's terms, the treatment or condition label means: around 19 received Ad26.COV2.S at low or high dose, single or two shots; a few received placebo; per-sample allocation not given. Repertoires of vaccine and placebo recipients were sequenced from samples collected on day 63 after the first injection. Receptors were amplified or captured by the immunoSEQ multiplex PCR assay. TCRdb mirrors the immuneACCESS table, restricted to in-frame sequences. Some clones are absent from its copies; in checked studies, under half trace to an unresolved V gene, and the reason for the others is unknown. The sample includes roughly 460,000 clones, with nearly 90% observed a single time. The ten biggest clones cover 1.7% of the sample.

The sequenced sample was peripheral blood, obtained in a trial of Ad26.COV2.S vaccine versus placebo. The receptors here all came from a person aged 18-60 years who received the Ad26.COV2.S COVID-19 vaccine or a placebo.

This clone appeared a single time. The rearrangement joins TRBV28 to TRBJ1-1; D gene ambiguous. CDR3 length: 14 residues. Germline V gene sequence: CDR1 MDHEN, CDR2 SYDVKM. Trimming cost V 5 bases and J 7 bases, with 17 bases left between them. CDR3: CASSPPGPILEAFF. The CDR3, as DNA: TGTGCCAGCAGTCCGCCGGGCCCTATCCTTGAAGCTTTCTTT.

The rearrangement joins TRBV28 to TRBJ1-1; possibly TRBD1 for D (5 bases). V was clipped by 4 bases and J by 5 bases, with 8 bases between them. CDR3 length: 12 amino acids. The V gene's germline CDR1 is MDHEN and CDR2 SYDVKM. The CDR3 here is CASSWGETEAFF. The CDR3 coding sequence is TGTGCCAGCAGTTGGGGGGAGACTGAAGCTTTCTTT.

The chain recombines TRBV7-9 with TRBJ1-1; D call uncertain. CDR1 and CDR2 (germline): SEHNR, FQNEAQ (reference sequence). The V gene lost 1 base and the J gene lost 1 base, with 7 bases spanning the gap. The CDR3 runs 14 residues. CDR3 nucleotides: TGTGCCAGCAGCTTAGGCAGCTCGAACACTGAAGCTTTCTTT. It yields the protein CASSLGSSNTEAFF.

The chain employs TRBV4-1 and TRBJ1-1; a weak D match, TRBD1 (6 bases). CDR1 and CDR2 (germline): MGHRA, YSYEKL. The CDR3 covers 17 residues. Trimming took off 2 bases at V and 0 bases at J, with 16 bases between the two ends. The CDR3 loop reads CASSQSRGGGLNTEAFF. The CDR3 coding sequence is TGCGCCAGCAGCCAATCTCGAGGGGGTGGATTGAACACTGAAGCTTTCTTT.

The chain employs TRBV15 and TRBJ2-7; TRBD1 might be the D (5 bases). The CDR3 covers 14 residues. The V gene lost 1 base and the J gene lost 4 bases, with 11 bases spanning the gap. Germline V gives CDR1 LNHNV, CDR2 YYDKDF (reference sequence). The CDR3, as DNA: TGTGCCACCAGCAGAGGCTCAGGGTTATACGAGCAGTACTTC. Its protein product is CATSRGSGLYEQYF. Looking up the rest from reference TRBV15 and TRBJ2-7 gives the full variable domain: DAMVIQNPRYQVTQFGKPVTLSCSQTLNHNVMYWYQQKSSQAPKLLFHYYDKDFNNEADTPDNFQSRRPNTSFCFLDIRSPGLGDTAMYLCATSRGSGLYEQYFGPGTRLTVT.

The genes are TRBV19 and TRBJ2-7; TRBD1 agrees at 9 bases. The CDR3 covers 14 residues. Germline V gene sequence: CDR1 LNHDA, CDR2 SQIVND (reference sequence). Trimming took 3 bases from V and 5 from J; bases not matched to a gene: 5. This CDR3 reads CASSIGTGSHEQYF. The CDR3 coding sequence is TGTGCCAGTAGTATCGGGACAGGGTCCCACGAGCAGTACTTC.

This clone appeared a single time. The chain is built from TRBV4-1 and TRBJ1-1, with D possibly matching TRBD1 (5 bases). This CDR3 comprises 11 residues. Trimming pared 0 bases from V and 12 bases from J, leaving 8 bases between. Germline V lookup: CDR1 MGHRA, CDR2 YSYEKL. The CDR3 sequence is CASSQDRETFF. The CDR3 DNA is TGCGCCAGCAGCCAAGACAGGGAAACTTTCTTT.

This sequence joins TRBV27 and TRBJ2-2, with 7 bases identical to TRBD1. The CDR3 runs to 17 residues. Germline CDR1 reads MNHEY; CDR2 reads SMNVEV (reference sequence). With V trimmed by 5 bases and J by 7 bases, 16 bases remained unmatched. CDR3 coding DNA: TGTGCCAGCAGTCAAGCTGGGGACAGCCCGACGGGCGGGGAGCTGTTTTTT. Protein sequence: CASSQAGDSPTGGELFF.

The chain carries TRBV27 and TRBJ1-5; the D gene is possibly TRBD1 (6 bases). The CDR3 sequence is 14 residues long. Germline assignment: CDR1 MNHEY and CDR2 SMNVEV (reference sequence). With 5 bases removed from V and 5 bases from J, the gap between germline ends came to 13 bases. CDR3 coding DNA: TGTGCCAGCAGTCCGACCGGGACATATCAGCCCCAGCATTTT. This gives the protein CASSPTGTYQPQHF.

V gene TRBV18 combines with J gene TRBJ2-1, with 10 nucleotides matching TRBD2. The CDR3 extends over 16 amino acids. V lost 5 bases, J lost 8 bases, and 12 bases stayed unmatched. Germline V gene lookup returns CDR1 KGHSH and CDR2 LQKENI. CDR3 protein: CASSALAGVDRDEQFF. Here the CDR3 DNA reads TGTGCCAGCTCAGCCCTAGCGGGAGTAGATCGCGATGAGCAGTTCTTC.

The V call is TRBV28, the J call TRBJ1-5; 7 bases fit TRBD1. V lost 6 bases to trimming and J lost 0 bases; unmatched junction nucleotides: 5. The CDR3 consists of 15 residues. Looked up from germline, CDR1 is MDHEN and CDR2 is SYDVKM. CDR3 loop: CASRGQPYSNQPQHF. The CDR3 bases are TGTGCCAGCAGGGGACAGCCCTATAGCAATCAGCCCCAGCATTTT.

This clone was observed a few times. V is TRBV2 and J is TRBJ1-1; the match to TRBD1 covers 8 bases. Per germline, CDR1 SNHLY and CDR2 FYNNEI. Germline trimming cut 5 bases from V and 3 bases from J; bases unmatched to any gene: 5. The CDR3 spans 14 residues. CDR3: CASSTHRGDTEAFF. The CDR3 region has the DNA TGTGCCAGCAGTACCCACAGGGGGGACACTGAAGCTTTCTTT.

The gene calls are TRBV3-1 (or the pseudogene TRBV3-2) and TRBJ1-3; 9 bases agree with TRBD1. The CDR3 is 14 residues long. J gave up 6 bases and V 6 bases, and 6 bases lay outside the gene matches. Per the germline V gene, CDR1 is LGHDT and CDR2 is YNNKEL (reference sequence). CDR3 loop: CASRVQGAENTIYF. CDR3 nucleotide sequence: TGTGCCAGCAGGGTACAGGGGGCTGAAAACACCATATATTTT.

This chain links TRBV25-1 with TRBJ2-3, with 7 bases fitting TRBD1. The ends lost 2 bases at V and 2 bases at J; junction bases unmatched: 7. The germline CDR1 and CDR2 sequences are MGHDK and SYGVNS. The CDR3 has 16 residues. The DNA of the CDR3 is TGTGCCAGCAGTGAACCCGAGACAGGGACCACAGATACGCAGTATTTT. Translated: CASSEPETGTTDTQYF.

V is TRBV3-1 (or the pseudogene TRBV3-2) and J is TRBJ2-1, with 9 bases fitting TRBD2. V lost 4 bases, J lost 7 bases, and 17 bases stayed unmatched. Per germline, CDR1 LGHDT and CDR2 YNNKEL (reference sequence). The CDR3 contains 18 residues. The CDR3 here is CASSRPPRSGSIKNEQFF. CDR3 in DNA: TGTGCCAGCAGCCGGCCTCCGCGTAGCGGGAGTATAAAGAATGAGCAGTTCTTC.

CDR3 residues: CASSLVSWGSHSTNEKLFF. The CDR3 DNA reads TGTGCCAGCAGCTTAGTGTCCTGGGGCAGCCATTCAACTAATGAAAAACTGTTTTTT. This chain connects TRBV7-2 to TRBJ1-4, with a weak D call TRBD1 (5 bases). CDR1 and CDR2 (germline): SGHTA, FQGNSA. The CDR3 is 19 amino acids. Trimming left V 1 base short and J 0 bases short, with 18 bases between. The full variable domain, rest sourced from reference TRBV7-2 and TRBJ1-4, is GAGVSQSPSNKVTEKGKDVELRCDPISGHTALYWYRQSLGQGLEFLIYFQGNSAPDKSGLPSDRFSAERTGGSVSTLTIQRTQQEDSAVYLCASSLVSWGSHSTNEKLFFGSGTQLSVL.

The J gene is TRBJ2-7, the V gene TRBV4-2; 8 bases line up with TRBD1. The CDR3 spans 15 residues. The V gene end was trimmed by 1 base and the J gene end by 2 bases; junction bases not matched to a gene: 4. Germline CDR1 reads LGHNA; CDR2 reads YNFKEQ. The CDR3 is CASSQAGQGTYEQYF. The CDR3 coding sequence is TGTGCCAGCAGCCAAGCTGGACAGGGTACCTACGAGCAGTACTTC.

In this sample, this clone turned up a few times. The chain combines TRBV7-9 with TRBJ1-3, with 7 bases matching TRBD1. Germline V gene lookup returns CDR1 SEHNR and CDR2 FQNEAQ (reference sequence). CDR3 length equals 14 residues. The trim removed 4 bases at V and 2 bases at J, leaving 2 bases unmatched. CDR3 in amino acids: CASSSRGAGNTIYF. In DNA, the CDR3 is TGTGCCAGCAGCTCCAGGGGGGCTGGAAACACCATATATTTT.

The chain employs TRBV5-1 and TRBJ2-3, with D uncertain. Trimming cost V 0 bases and J 4 bases, with 9 bases left between them. The CDR3 runs 14 residues. CDR1 SGHRS and CDR2 YFSETQ come from the germline V gene. The CDR3: CASSLAIGPDTQYF. The CDR3 DNA is TGCGCCAGCAGCTTGGCCATAGGGCCAGATACGCAGTATTTT.

The chain employs TRBV18 and TRBJ2-7; D gene ambiguous. The CDR3 length is 11 residues. CDR1 and CDR2 from the germline V gene are KGHSH and LQKENI. The V end lost 6 bases, the J end lost 7 bases, and 10 bases lay between the germline ends. In DNA form, the CDR3 reads TGTGCCAGCTCGCCCGCACAGGAGCAGTACTTC. The encoded protein is CASSPAQEQYF. Variable domain in full (rest from reference TRBV18 and TRBJ2-7): NAGVMQNPRHLVRRRGQEARLRCSPMKGHSHVYWYRQLPEEGLKFMVYLQKENIIDESGMPKERFSAEFPKEGPSILRIQQVVRGDSAAYFCASSPAQEQYFGPGTRLTVT.

The chain has TRBV9 and TRBJ1-5; the match to TRBD1 covers 9 bases. V lost 6 bases to trimming and J lost 3 bases; unmatched junction nucleotides: 7. CDR1 is SGDLS and CDR2 is YYNGEE in the germline V gene. The CDR3 is 15 residues long. Here the CDR3 DNA reads TGTGCCAGCAACGGACAGGGGATATTCAATCAGCCCCAGCATTTT. It is translated as CASNGQGIFNQPQHF.

The gene calls are TRBV25-1 and TRBJ2-7, with TRBD2 as a possible D gene (5 bases). V was clipped by 2 bases and J by 1 base, with 15 bases between them. The length of the CDR3 is 16 residues. The germline CDR1 and CDR2 sequences are MGHDK and SYGVNS. CDR3 bases: TGTGCCAGCAGTGAACCCGGAAGAGGAGGTTCCTACGAGCAGTACTTC. Residues: CASSEPGRGGSYEQYF.

J is TRBJ1-3 and V is TRBV7-2, with D tentatively TRBD1 (5 bases). V lost 5 bases and J lost 0, with 8 bases in between. The CDR3 is made up of 14 amino acids. CDR1 and CDR2 (germline): SGHTA, FQGNSA. The CDR3 here is CASSPQVSGNTIYF. The CDR3 DNA follows: TGTGCCAGCAGCCCACAGGTCTCTGGAAACACCATATATTTT. Full variable domain (rest looked up from reference TRBV7-2 and TRBJ1-3): GAGVSQSPSNKVTEKGKDVELRCDPISGHTALYWYRQSLGQGLEFLIYFQGNSAPDKSGLPSDRFSAERTGGSVSTLTIQRTQQEDSAVYLCASSPQVSGNTIYFGEGSWLTVV.

The table lists this clone with a count of one. The CDR3 loop is CASSYTRGGNTGELFF. As DNA, the CDR3 is TGTGCCAGCAGTTATACCAGGGGGGGGAACACCGGGGAGCTGTTTTTT. The chain has TRBV6-5 and TRBJ2-2; either TRBD1 or TRBD2 may supply D (7 bases each). The V and J ends lost 3 bases and 1 base respectively, with 12 bases between them. The CDR3 consists of 16 residues. Germline lookup yields CDR1 MNHEY and CDR2 SVGAGI.

This clone appeared once. The chain uses TRBV29-1 and TRBJ1-1, with D uncertain. This CDR3 is 18 amino acids long. The V and J ends lost 0 bases and 4 bases respectively, with 24 bases between them. Germline CDR1 SQVTM, CDR2 ANQGSEA. CDR3 nucleotides: TGCAGCGTTGAAGATTACCGACAATTCCAGGAGAAGGTCACTGAAGCTTTCTTT. Residues: CSVEDYRQFQEKVTEAFF.

The chain has TRBV2 and TRBJ2-1, with D tentatively TRBD1 or TRBD2 (5 bases each). V was pared by 10 bases and J by 7 bases, with 14 bases between. The CDR3 has 12 residues. Germline CDR1 SNHLY, CDR2 FYNNEI. The CDR3 region is CATLGTPNEQFF. The CDR3 region has the DNA TGTGCCACCCTAGGGACCCCTAATGAGCAGTTCTTC.

The chain recombines TRBV7-2 with TRBJ2-7, with TRBD1 identical over 9 bases. Trimming removed 5 bases from V and 5 bases from J; junction bases left unmatched: 10. The CDR3 sequence is 15 residues long. CDR1 and CDR2 (germline): SGHTA, FQGNSA. This CDR3 reads CASSQPGQGKHEQYF. CDR3 nucleotide sequence: TGTGCCAGCAGCCAACCGGGACAGGGAAAGCACGAGCAGTACTTC.

This sequence joins TRBV10-1 and TRBJ2-7; 9 bases align to TRBD1. With 0 bases clipped from V and 5 bases from J, the junction kept 5 bases outside the gene matches. CDR1 and CDR2 (germline): WNHNN, SYGVQD (reference sequence). CDR3 length: 15 residues. CDR3 loop: CASSESTGGQHEQYF. The CDR3 region has the DNA TGCGCCAGCAGTGAGTCGACAGGGGGTCAACACGAGCAGTACTTC.